This paragraph covers one T cell receptor beta chain sequence. Profiled with immunoSEQ multiplex PCR; TCRdb holds only in-frame clones, not every one. The sample lists about 350,000 clones, roughly 91% occurring once. Treatment defined: roughly 19 received Ad26.COV2.S at low or high dose, single or two shots; 5 received placebo; per-sample allocation not given. Day 63 after the first vaccine or placebo injection was the time point for sampling. CDR1 SGHAT and CDR2 FQNNGV come from the germline V gene. The CDR3 sequence is 17 residues long. With V trimmed by 2 bases and J by 5 bases, 8 bases remained unmatched. This entry comes from a study of Ad26.COV2.S vaccination and SARS-CoV-2 variants.

The receptor was derived from a person between 18 and 59 years old who received the Ad26.COV2.S COVID-19 vaccine or a placebo. The sample here was peripheral blood, taken in a trial of Ad26.COV2.S vaccine versus placebo. This chain links TRBV11-2 with TRBJ2-2; 10 positions match TRBD1. DNA of the CDR3: TGTGCCAGCAGCTTATTTGACAGGGGGCTAAATACCGGGGAGCTGTTTTTT. Protein product: CASSLFDRGLNTGELFF.